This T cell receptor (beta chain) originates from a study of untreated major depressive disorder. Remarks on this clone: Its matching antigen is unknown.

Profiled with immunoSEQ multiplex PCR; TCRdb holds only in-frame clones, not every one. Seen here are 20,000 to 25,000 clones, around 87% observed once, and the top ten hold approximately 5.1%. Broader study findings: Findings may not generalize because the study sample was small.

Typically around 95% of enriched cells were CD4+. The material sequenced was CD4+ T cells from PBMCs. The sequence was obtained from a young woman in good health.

The chain's CDR3 is CASSQAGPRGWQETQYF. In DNA form, the CDR3 reads TGTGCCAGCAGCCAAGCGGGCCCGAGGGGATGGCAAGAGACCCAGTACTTC. The chain links TRBV4-2 to TRBJ2-5; D is possibly TRBD1 or TRBD2 (5 bases each). CDR1 and CDR2 (germline): LGHNA, YNFKEQ. Trimming shortened V by 1 base and J by 2 bases, and 17 bases separated the two germline ends. CDR3 length equals 17 residues.